This T cell receptor beta chain comes out of a study of blood T cell repertoires in COVID-19. Looking at the study overall: The samples span acute and convalescent COVID-19 from the United States, Italy and Spain.

In the study's own analysis: Quantification of nucleated cells was approximated via reference gene primer amplification. The protocol was immunoSEQ multiplex PCR, while the TCRdb copy is restricted to in-frame clones and leaves out a portion. That table furnishes V, J and clone size, whereas the DNA furnished D and trimming. The top ten hold approximately 10% of the sample, which has approximately 330,000 clones, 87% seen once. This clone was seen only a few times. Followed longitudinally, the Seattle patients had been enrolled during active infection. The sample taken for sequencing was peripheral blood. The source of this sequence is a man aged 25-45 years with COVID-19, enrolled during active disease.

CDR3 bases: TGTGCCAGTAGTGACCGGACAGGGAGTGGGTATGGCTACACCTTC. Its translation is CASSDRTGSGYGYTF. The chain has TRBV19 and TRBJ1-2, with 8 bases lining up with TRBD1. The CDR3 is 15 amino acids. Germline loops: CDR1 LNHDA, CDR2 SQIVND (reference sequence). Losses at the gene ends were 5 bases for V and 5 bases for J; bases not matched to a gene: 10.